Sequencing of this T cell receptor beta chain was carried out in a study of blood T cell repertoires in COVID-19. Study overall: Sample material is recorded as cDNA or gDNA derived from T cells, B-cell-depleted T cells, or PBMCs.

This clone was picked up a small number of times. Clinical history as reported by participants underpinned cohort assignment. Losses at the gene ends were 4 bases for V and 4 bases for J; bases not matched to a gene: 6. CDR3 length equals 14 residues. From germline, CDR1 is SGHRS and CDR2 YFSETQ. Clones were sequenced by immunoSEQ multiplex PCR, and TCRdb holds only the in-frame ones, with some missing. The sample consists of approximately 230,000 clones, 85% to 90% of them appearing once. The V gene is TRBV5-1, the J gene TRBJ1-2; 8 bases agree with TRBD1. This sequence was found in a young man who had recovered from COVID-19. What was sequenced was PBMCs or T cells enriched from blood (not recorded which). The chain's CDR3 is CASSQLGQGYGYTF. CDR3 nucleotide sequence: TGCGCCAGCAGCCAACTTGGACAGGGCTATGGCTACACCTTC.